This T cell receptor beta chain was profiled in a study of blood T cell repertoires in COVID-19. Study context: The cDNA or gDNA used as material had been derived from T cells, B-cell-depleted T cells, or PBMCs.

Per the germline V gene, CDR1 is SQVTM and CDR2 is ANQGSEA. Trimming took 5 bases from V and 4 from J; bases not matched to a gene: 7. This CDR3 has 15 amino acids. Here immunoSEQ multiplex PCR was the method, and the copy in TCRdb shows in-frame clones only, minus some. The data show more than 200,000 clones, with 88% seen just once and roughly 3.7% held by the top ten. Participants came from fewer than 25 US areas, aged about 18 to 90 years. Donors were grouped by their self-reported clinical history. Material for sequencing was PBMCs or T cells enriched from blood (not recorded which). The TCR was taken from a woman aged 25 to 45 who had been exposed to COVID-19. The V gene is TRBV29-1, the J gene TRBJ2-1; 11 nucleotides match TRBD2. CDR3 bases: TGCAGCGTTCTCGATCGACTAGCGGGGTACAATGAGCAGTTCTTC. Residues: CSVLDRLAGYNEQFF.